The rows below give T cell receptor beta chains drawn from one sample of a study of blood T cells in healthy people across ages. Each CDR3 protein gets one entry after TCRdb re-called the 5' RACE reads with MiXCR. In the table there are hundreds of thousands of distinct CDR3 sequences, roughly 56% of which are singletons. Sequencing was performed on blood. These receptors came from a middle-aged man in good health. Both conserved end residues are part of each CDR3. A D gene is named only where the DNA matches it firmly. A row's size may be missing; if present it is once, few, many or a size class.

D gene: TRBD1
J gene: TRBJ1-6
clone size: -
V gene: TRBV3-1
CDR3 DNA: TGTGCCAGCAGTCAACAGGGGCCGGGTTTACCCCTCCACTTT
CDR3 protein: CASSQQGPGLPLHF

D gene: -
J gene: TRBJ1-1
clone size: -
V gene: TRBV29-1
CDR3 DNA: TGCAGCGTTGAAGATAGGGAGGGCCCGTTGCCTGAAGCTTTCTTT
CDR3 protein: CSVEDREGPLPEAFF

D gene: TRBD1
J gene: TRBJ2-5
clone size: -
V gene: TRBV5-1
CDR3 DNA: TGCGCCAGCAGCTCGACAGGGGACGGGGAGACCCAGTACTTC
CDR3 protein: CASSSTGDGETQYF

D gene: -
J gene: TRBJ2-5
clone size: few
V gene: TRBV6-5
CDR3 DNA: TGTGCCAGCAGTTACTTCCCAGGCGTTGGGACCCAGTACTTC
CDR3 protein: CASSYFPGVGTQYF

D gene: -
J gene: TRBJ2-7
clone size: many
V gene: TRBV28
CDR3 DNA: TGTGCCAGCAGCCTTACCAGGGGTCCCTTCGAGCAGTACTTC
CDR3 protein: CASSLTRGPFEQYF

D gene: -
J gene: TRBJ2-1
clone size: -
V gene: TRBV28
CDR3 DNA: TGTGCCTCAGGGGGGGTTACCTACAATGAGCAGTTCTTC
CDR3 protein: CASGGVTYNEQFF

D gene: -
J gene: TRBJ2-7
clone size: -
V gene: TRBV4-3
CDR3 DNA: TGCGCCAGCAGCCAAGGACCTCCGGGACAGGGCGTGGGACTAGCGTTCTACGAGCAGTACTTC
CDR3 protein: CASSQGPPGQGVGLAFYEQYF

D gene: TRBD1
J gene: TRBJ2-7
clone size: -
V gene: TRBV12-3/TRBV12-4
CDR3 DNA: TGTGCCAGCAGTTGGGGGACAGGGGGCTCCTACGAGCAGTACTTC
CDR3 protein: CASSWGTGGSYEQYF

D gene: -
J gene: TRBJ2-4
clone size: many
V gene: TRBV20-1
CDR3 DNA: TGCAGTGCCCCAGAGTCCGGGGTAGCCAAAAACATTCAGTACTTC
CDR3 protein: CSAPESGVAKNIQYF

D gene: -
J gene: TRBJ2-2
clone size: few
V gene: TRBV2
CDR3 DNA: TGTGCCAGCAGTGAAAGGGGGAGCACCGGGGAGCTGTTTTTT
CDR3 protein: CASSERGSTGELFF

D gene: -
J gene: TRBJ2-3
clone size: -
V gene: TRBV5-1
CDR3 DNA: TGCGCCAGCAGCTTCAGCAGGACCCTCACAGATACGCAGTATTTT
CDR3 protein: CASSFSRTLTDTQYF

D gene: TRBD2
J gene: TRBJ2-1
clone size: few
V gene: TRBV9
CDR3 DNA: TGTGCCAGCAGCCCCTACGGGAGGGAACGAGGGAATGAGCAGTTCTTC
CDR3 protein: CASSPYGRERGNEQFF

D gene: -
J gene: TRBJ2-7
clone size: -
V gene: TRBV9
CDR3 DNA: TGTGCCAGCAGCGTAGGAAGGGGCGGGCAAACCTACGAGCAGTACTTC
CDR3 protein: CASSVGRGGQTYEQYF

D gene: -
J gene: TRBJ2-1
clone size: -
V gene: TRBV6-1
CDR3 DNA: TGTGCCAGCAGCCCCTACGAGAATGAGCAGTTCTTC
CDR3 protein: CASSPYENEQFF

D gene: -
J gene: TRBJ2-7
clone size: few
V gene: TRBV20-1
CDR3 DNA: TGCAGTGCTAGAGATGTTACGTACGAGCAGTACTTC
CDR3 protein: CSARDVTYEQYF

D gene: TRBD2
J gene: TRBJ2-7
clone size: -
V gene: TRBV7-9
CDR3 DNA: TGTGCCAGCAGCTTAGAAGGGACTAGCGGGAAGATCTCCTACGAGCAGTACTTC
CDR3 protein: CASSLEGTSGKISYEQYF

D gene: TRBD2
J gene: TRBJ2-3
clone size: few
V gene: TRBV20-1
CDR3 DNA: TGCAGTGCTAGAACTAGCGGATTCACAGATACGCAGTATTTT
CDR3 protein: CSARTSGFTDTQYF

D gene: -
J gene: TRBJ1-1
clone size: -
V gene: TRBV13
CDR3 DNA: TGTGCCAGCAGCTTAAGAGGACCGGGGAACACTGAAGCTTTCTTT
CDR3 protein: CASSLRGPGNTEAFF

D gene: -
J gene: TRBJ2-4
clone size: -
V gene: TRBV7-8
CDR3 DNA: TGTGCCAGCAGCTCCGACCTGTGGGGACGCAAAAACATTCAGTACTTC
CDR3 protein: CASSSDLWGRKNIQYF

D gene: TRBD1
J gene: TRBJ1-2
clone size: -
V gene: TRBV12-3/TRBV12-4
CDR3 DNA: TGTGCCAGCACCCCACTTAAGGACAGGGGGCTGGGTGGCTACACCTTC
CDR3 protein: CASTPLKDRGLGGYTF

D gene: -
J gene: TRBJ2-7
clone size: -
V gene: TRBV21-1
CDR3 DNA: TGTGCCAGCAGCAAGGATTACGAGCAGTACTTC
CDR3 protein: CASSKDYEQYF

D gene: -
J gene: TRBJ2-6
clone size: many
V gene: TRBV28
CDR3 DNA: TGTGCCAGCAGCCAGACCCGGGACAAGGGGATATACTCTGGGGCCAACGTCCTGACTTTC
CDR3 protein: CASSQTRDKGIYSGANVLTF

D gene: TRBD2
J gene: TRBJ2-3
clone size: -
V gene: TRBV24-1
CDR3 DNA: TGTGCCACCAGTGAGTTCGGTGCGGGGGGCACAGATACGCAGTATTTT
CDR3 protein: CATSEFGAGGTDTQYF

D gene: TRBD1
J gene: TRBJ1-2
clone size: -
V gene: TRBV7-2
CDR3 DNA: TGTGCCAGCAGGTCTCTAGGGGGCTGGGGACAGAGCGGCGGCTACACCTTC
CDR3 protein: CASRSLGGWGQSGGYTF

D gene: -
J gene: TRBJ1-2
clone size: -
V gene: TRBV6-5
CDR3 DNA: TGTGCCAGCAGTTATGACCTTCTCTATGGCTACACCTTC
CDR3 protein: CASSYDLLYGYTF

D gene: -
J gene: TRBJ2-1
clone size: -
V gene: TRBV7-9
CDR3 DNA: TGTGCCAGCAGCTCATCACTAAGCTCAGATTCTAATGAGCAGTTCTTC
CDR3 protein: CASSSSLSSDSNEQFF

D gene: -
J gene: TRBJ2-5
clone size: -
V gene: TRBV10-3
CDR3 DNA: TGTGCCATCAGTGGCCCCACTCCCACCTGGGCAGGGCTTGGAGAGACCCAGTACTTC
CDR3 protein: CAISGPTPTWAGLGETQYF